This entry lists 14 T cell receptor beta chains sequenced from one sample in a study of T cell responses to AZD1222 COVID-19 vaccine. Libraries were prepared by immunoSEQ multiplex PCR; TCRdb keeps only in-frame clonotypes and omits some of them. The data contain 150,000 or so clones, about nine tenths of them singletons. This material consisted of peripheral blood, taken on day 0 of AZD1222 vaccination. Receptors were obtained from an adult in good health.

The sample holds a few counts of this clone. The rearrangement joins TRBV18 to TRBJ1-1; possibly TRBD1 for D (6 bases). Germline V CDR1 and CDR2: KGHSH, LQKENI. The CDR3 runs to 16 residues. V was cut by 2 bases and J by 0 bases, with 13 bases left in between. Written as DNA, the CDR3 is TGTGCCAGCTCACCATCGATACAGGGCATGAACACTGAAGCTTTCTTT. This encodes CASSPSIQGMNTEAFF.

The CDR3 loop is CASSWSTQETQYF. CDR3 bases: TGTGCCAGCAGCTGGTCAACCCAAGAGACCCAGTACTTC. The chain uses TRBV7-8 and TRBJ2-5; D remains unclear. The germline V and J ends were trimmed by 4 bases and 1 base, with 7 bases remaining between them. There are 13 residues in the CDR3. Germline values: CDR1 SGHVS, CDR2 FQNEAQ.

The rearrangement links TRBV23-1 to TRBJ1-2; possible D gene TRBD1, 6 bases. TRBV23-1 falls under the ORF class, with uncertain function. Trimming left V 9 bases short and J 3 bases short, with 14 bases between. This CDR3 has 13 amino acids. The CDR3 reads CARNRDLDYGYTF. The CDR3 DNA sequence: TGCGCCAGAAACAGGGACCTGGACTATGGCTACACCTTC.

The gene calls are TRBV6-5 and TRBJ1-2, with 9 bases identical to TRBD1. Per the germline V gene, CDR1 is MNHEY and CDR2 is SVGAGI. The length of the CDR3 is 14 residues. V lost 6 bases to trimming and J lost 8 bases; unmatched junction nucleotides: 10. The CDR3 loop reads CASSLGTGSRGYTF. In DNA, the CDR3 is TGTGCCAGCAGCCTCGGGACAGGGTCGAGGGGCTACACCTTC.

This chain links TRBV2 with TRBJ1-2; D is undetermined. The CDR3 extends over 11 amino acids. V was clipped by 1 base and J by 7 bases, with 4 bases between them. Germline assignment: CDR1 SNHLY and CDR2 FYNNEI. Here the CDR3 reads CASSEVGGYTF. The CDR3 DNA reads as TGTGCCAGCAGTGAAGTTGGTGGCTACACCTTC.

This clone appeared a single time. The chain uses TRBV5-4 and TRBJ2-1; 12 bases are a match to TRBD1. Germline V gene lookup returns CDR1 SGHNT and CDR2 YYREEE (reference sequence). With 3 bases clipped from V and 4 bases from J, the junction kept 2 bases outside the gene matches. The CDR3 contains 15 residues. The CDR3 reads CASSSGQGAYNEQFF. Here the CDR3 DNA reads TGTGCCAGCAGCTCGGGACAGGGGGCTTACAATGAGCAGTTCTTC.

The chain combines TRBV3-1 (or the pseudogene TRBV3-2) with TRBJ1-3; D is unclear. V lost 3 bases, J lost 7 bases, and 4 bases lay in between. CDR1 is LGHDT, CDR2 YNNKEL, per germline (reference sequence). CDR3 length: 11 residues. The CDR3 DNA is TGTGCCAGCAGCCAGGCGAACACCATATATTTT. Its translation: CASSQANTIYF.

The chain combines TRBV24-1 with TRBJ2-7; the match to TRBD1 covers 12 bases. V shed 4 bases, J shed 4 bases, and the junction held 4 bases outside the gene matches. Looked up from germline, CDR1 is KGHDR and CDR2 is SFDVKD. The CDR3 has 15 residues. CDR3 in DNA: TGTGCCACCAGTGACCCGGGACAGGGGGCGTACGAGCAGTACTTC. It codes for CATSDPGQGAYEQYF.

This chain uses TRBV7-2 with TRBJ2-7; D is perhaps TRBD1 (6 bases). The CDR3 totals 15 residues. In germline, CDR1 is SGHTA, CDR2 FQGNSA. Trimming pared 5 bases from V and 4 bases from J, leaving 18 bases between. The CDR3 coding sequence is TGTGCCAGCAGCAGAGCAGGGCCAGGGGAGTACGAGCAGTACTTC. It translates to CASSRAGPGEYEQYF.

In DNA form, the CDR3 reads TGCGCCAGCAGCCTCCGAATAGCGGGGCATGAGCAGTTCTTC. Protein: CASSLRIAGHEQFF. The chain recombines TRBV4-3 with TRBJ2-1; the match to TRBD2 covers 8 bases. The junction had 7 bases not matched to a gene; V was cut back by 4 bases and J by 8 bases. This CDR3 spans 14 amino acids. CDR1 LGHNA and CDR2 YSLEER come from the germline V gene.

Remarks on this clone: Other DNA sequences in this sample translate to the same CDR3. The chain employs TRBV7-9 and TRBJ1-2; a possible D gene is TRBD1 (5 bases). V lost 3 bases to trimming and J lost 1 base, with 6 bases between them. The CDR3 extends over 13 amino acids. Germline lookup yields CDR1 SEHNR and CDR2 FQNEAQ (reference sequence). Here the CDR3 DNA reads TGTGCCAGCAGCTTGGGGGGTAACTATGGCTACACCTTC. This codes for CASSLGGNYGYTF.

This chain connects TRBV28 to TRBJ2-1; TRBD1 might be the D (8 bases). V lost 5 bases, J lost 0 bases, and 14 bases lay in between. The germline CDR1 and CDR2 sequences are MDHEN and SYDVKM. The CDR3 is 16 residues long. The CDR3 DNA reads TGTGCCAGCAGTGGACAGGGAGGGAGCTCCTACAATGAGCAGTTCTTC. Protein sequence: CASSGQGGSSYNEQFF.

The gene calls are TRBV6-6 and TRBJ1-2; D remains unclear. The CDR3 consists of 13 residues. Germline V lookup: CDR1 MNHNY, CDR2 SVGAGI (reference sequence). V lost 7 bases to trimming and J lost 4 bases, with 13 bases between them. This chain's CDR3 is CASTAELIYGYTF. The CDR3 DNA sequence: TGTGCCAGCACGGCGGAACTGATCTATGGCTACACCTTC.

V is TRBV5-5 and J is TRBJ2-1; tentatively, D is TRBD1 (6 bases). From germline, CDR1 is SGHKS and CDR2 YYEKEE (reference sequence). The CDR3 extends over 14 amino acids. V dropped 1 base and J dropped 9 bases, with 14 bases sitting between them. The CDR3 is CASSLTLGAGEQFF. The CDR3 bases are TGTGCCAGCAGCTTGACATTGGGGGCGGGTGAGCAGTTCTTC.